This T cell receptor beta chain was sequenced in a study of T cells in Graves' hyperthyroidism and ophthalmopathy. Patients with uncontrolled infections, other autoimmune diseases, pregnancy or lactation were excluded. Amplification of TCR beta CDR3 regions was performed using RNA transcripts as template. RT-PCR in the first round (using the HTBI primer set) targeted the TCR CDR3. TCRdb recomputed calls from the multiplex PCR reads with MiXCR, one row per CDR3 protein. The table has around 520,000 distinct CDR3 sequences, around 24% seen once. General observations from the study: Through a model of 13 V-J features, ophthalmopathy was separated from stable hyperthyroidism. Blood also showed most of the thyroid clonotypes that were expanded above 0.001.

This clonotype appeared a few times. Antigen unknown. The CDR3 covers 15 residues. V lost 5 bases to trimming and J lost 10 bases; unmatched junction nucleotides: 7. Germline V gives CDR1 MNHNS, CDR2 SASEGT. The TCR originated in a woman under 40 with Graves' ophthalmopathy. Sequencing was carried out using blood. This chain joins TRBV6-1 and TRBJ1-6, with 11 bases that match TRBD1. The CDR3 here is CASSSGQGAGSPLHF. The DNA for the CDR3 is TGTGCCAGCAGTAGCGGACAGGGGGCCGGATCACCCCTCCACTTT.